The 6 T cell receptor beta chains below all came from one sample that was sequenced in a study of neurological immune-mediated disorders. In TCRdb, the 5' RACE reads were re-called with MiXCR into one record per CDR3 protein. The sample has under 35,000 distinct CDR3 sequences, about 1.4% seen once; the top ten hold about 9%. The material sequenced was PBMCs. All receptors come from a woman in her thirties with multiple sclerosis.

This clonotype was recorded at least ten times. In nucleotides, the CDR3 is TGTGCCAGCAATCGTCCAGGGAGGTCTGAAGCTTTCTTT. This gives the protein CASNRPGRSEAFF. The chain links TRBV5-6 to TRBJ1-1; D might be TRBD1 (5 bases). The germline V gene has CDR1 SGHDT and CDR2 YYEEEE. The CDR3 covers 13 residues. V dropped 6 bases and J dropped 6 bases, with 15 bases sitting between them.

Many counts were recorded for this clonotype. The genes are TRBV12-3 or TRBV12-4 and TRBJ1-5; possibly TRBD1 for D (6 bases). With 3 bases removed from V and 2 bases from J, the gap between germline ends came to 11 bases. The CDR3 is 15 amino acids. CDR3 bases: TGTGCCAGCAGTTTCGAACAGGGAGGCAATCAGCCCCAGCATTTT. This codes for CASSFEQGGNQPQHF.

This clonotype has only a few counts. This sequence joins TRBV7-6 and TRBJ1-1; weak D call: TRBD1 (5 bases). Germline CDR1 SGHVS, CDR2 FNYEAQ. V lost 1 base to trimming and J lost 2 bases, with 17 bases between them. The length of the CDR3 is 17 residues. In DNA, the CDR3 is TGTGCCAGCAGCTTAGTGGCCGGCGGGACGGGAAACACTGAAGCTTTCTTT. Translation gives CASSLVAGGTGNTEAFF. Based on the CDR3 plus reference TRBV7-6 and TRBJ1-1, the full variable domain is GAGVSQSPRYKVTKRGQDVALRCDPISGHVSLYWYRQALGQGPEFLTYFNYEAQQDKSGLPNDRFSAERPEGSISTLTIQRTEQRDSAMYRCASSLVAGGTGNTEAFFGQGTRLTVV.

This clonotype appeared many times. V is TRBV20-1 and J is TRBJ1-6; 12 bases are a match to TRBD1. Germline trimming cut 2 bases from V and 7 bases from J; bases unmatched to any gene: 12. Germline-derived CDR1 and CDR2 are DFQATT and SNEGSKA (reference sequence). CDR3 size: 18 residues. Here the CDR3 DNA reads TGCAGTGCTAGACCCCACGGGAGAGGGACAGGGGGCAATTCACCCCTCCACTTT. This translates into CSARPHGRGTGGNSPLHF.

This clonotype was seen ten or more times. The chain uses TRBV12-3 or TRBV12-4 and TRBJ1-3; tentatively, D is TRBD1 (5 bases). The V gene lost 6 bases and the J gene lost 0 bases, with 15 bases spanning the gap. The CDR3 totals 16 residues. CDR3 DNA sequence: TGTGCCAGCAGGCCAGAGGGGCCTCGCTCTGGAAACACCATATATTTT. It specifies CASRPEGPRSGNTIYF.

This clonotype was seen ten or more times. This sequence joins TRBV5-1 and TRBJ1-1, with 7 positions matching TRBD1. The CDR3 totals 13 residues. V dropped 0 bases and J dropped 11; count of bases not matched to a gene: 7. Germline CDR1 reads SGHRS; CDR2 reads YFSETQ. The CDR3 spells CASSLDTGVGAFF. CDR3 nucleotides: TGCGCCAGCAGCTTGGATACAGGGGTGGGGGCTTTCTTT. Full variable domain (outside the CDR3, taken from reference TRBV5-1 and TRBJ1-1): KAGVTQTPRYLIKTRGQQVTLSCSPISGHRSVSWYQQTPGQGLQFLFEYFSETQRNKGNFPGRFSGRQFSNSRSEMNVSTLELGDSALYLCASSLDTGVGAFFGQGTRLTVV.